These 6 T cell receptor beta chains originate from one sample sequenced in a study of CD8 T cells in ankylosing spondylitis. Via MiXCR, TCRdb re-called the 5' RACE reads, giving one row per CDR3 protein. The repertoire has approximately 92,000 distinct CDR3 sequences, roughly 8.8% of them found once; the top ten carry roughly 5.5%. Sequencing was done on a sample of blood, either unsorted or a sorted T cell fraction (not recorded which). The receptors derive from a male donor with ankylosing spondylitis or in good health (not recorded which).

This clonotype was counted ten times or more. The chain links TRBV6-1 to TRBJ2-3, with 13 bases identical to TRBD2. The germline V gene has CDR1 MNHNS and CDR2 SASEGT. The CDR3 loop spans 16 amino acids. Losses at the gene ends were 5 bases for V and 6 bases for J; bases not matched to a gene: 8. CDR3 coding DNA: TGTGCCAGCAGTCCCCGGACTAGCGGGGGAATGGATACGCAGTATTTT. Translated: CASSPRTSGGMDTQYF.

V and J are TRBV7-6 and TRBJ1-4; 7 positions match TRBD1. The CDR3 has 15 amino acids. V was pared by 3 bases and J by 5 bases, with 6 bases of the junction left unmatched. Germline lookup yields CDR1 SGHVS and CDR2 FNYEAQ. CDR3 DNA sequence: TGTGCCAGCAGCTTCACAGGGGTCGGGAATGAAAAACTGTTTTTT. Translated, it gives CASSFTGVGNEKLFF.

Many counts were recorded for this clonotype. The chain recombines TRBV3-1 with TRBJ2-7; D might be TRBD1 (6 bases). V was shortened by 5 bases and J by 12 bases, with 23 bases between the two germline ends. This CDR3 has 14 residues. Germline V lookup: CDR1 LGHDT, CDR2 YNNKEL (reference sequence). CDR3 loop: CASSSGHPVFFWYF. CDR3 nucleotide sequence: TGTGCCAGCAGCTCGGGACATCCCGTTTTCTTTTGGTACTTC.

This clonotype was counted many times. V and J are TRBV11-2 and TRBJ2-5; 8 bases map to TRBD2. This CDR3 is 19 amino acids long. CDR1 and CDR2 (germline): SGHAT, FQNNGV. The trim removed 5 bases at V and 2 bases at J, leaving 19 bases unmatched. CDR3 protein: CASSQFPQLTRGDQETQYF. The CDR3 nucleotides read TGTGCCAGCAGCCAATTCCCCCAGCTTACGCGGGGGGATCAAGAGACCCAGTACTTC.

This clonotype was detected many times. The chain carries TRBV6-1 and TRBJ2-2; possible D gene TRBD1, 6 bases. Trimming took off 6 bases at V and 5 bases at J, with 22 bases between the two ends. This CDR3 spans 17 amino acids. CDR1 MNHNS and CDR2 SASEGT come from the germline V gene. The CDR3 bases are TGTGCCAGCAGAAACCCAGGGGTCCCTCTAAGGACCGGGGAGCTGTTTTTT. Translating it yields CASRNPGVPLRTGELFF.

This clonotype was seen ten or more times. The chain employs TRBV27 and TRBJ1-5; D may be TRBD1 (5 bases). V dropped 2 bases and J dropped 2 bases, with 13 bases sitting between them. This CDR3 has 16 residues. In germline, CDR1 is MNHEY, CDR2 SMNVEV (reference sequence). The CDR3 DNA is TGTGCCAGCAGTTTACAAGGGACGTTTCGCAATCAGCCCCAGCATTTT. Translated, it gives CASSLQGTFRNQPQHF.